A selection of T cell receptor beta chains follows, all from one sample in a study of T cell repertoires in cytomegalovirus infection. These TCRs' antigens remain unknown. Using its own MiXCR run on the reads, TCRdb lists one record per CDR3 protein. Among 100,000 to 150,000 distinct CDR3 sequences, approximately 24% were seen once, and the ten largest hold 34%. The sample comprised PBMCs, sequenced either directly or after in vitro stimulation (not recorded which). The receptors come from a human donor in good health (CMV status not recorded). Some clones in this sample may be carry-over from other donors' samples. The CDR3 runs from the conserved cysteine through the conserved F or W. A D gene is named only where the DNA matches it firmly. Only part of the rows carry a size: once, few, many, or a class if the clone is expanded.

>TRBJ1-3|few|.|TRBV6-6
TGTGCCAGCAGCACACAGGGAATCGGAAACACCATATATTTT
CASSTQGIGNTIYF
>TRBJ2-5|.|TRBD2|TRBV11-3
TGTGCCAGCAGCTTCTGTAGCGGGCAACAAAGGGAGACCCAGTACTTC
CASSFCSGQQRETQYF
>TRBJ1-2|.|.|TRBV7-3
TGTGCCAGCAGCTTAGGGGCCGCCGGTGGCTACACCTTC
CASSLGAAGGYTF
>TRBJ2-3|.|TRBD2|TRBV23-1
TGCGCCAGCAGTCACTCCACTAGCGGGAGAGAGGTAGATACGCAGTATTTT
CASSHSTSGREVDTQYF
>TRBJ2-1|.|TRBD1|TRBV6-2/TRBV6-3
TGTGCCAGCAGCAGATGGACAGGAGCCTTAAGTCTAGGGCAGTTCTTC
CASSRWTGALSLGQFF
>TRBJ1-3|.|.|TRBV5-4
TGTGCCAGCAGCTCGCCGGACGGTTCTGGAAACACCATATATTTT
CASSSPDGSGNTIYF
>TRBJ1-1|many|.|TRBV12-3/TRBV12-4
TGTGCCAGCAGTTTATATAGGGGAAGCACTGAAGCTTTCTTT
CASSLYRGSTEAFF
>TRBJ2-7|few|.|TRBV5-1
TGCGCCAGCAGCTATAGGCAGGGTTTGTCCTACGAGCAGTACTTC
CASSYRQGLSYEQYF
>TRBJ1-3|many|.|TRBV5-4
TGTGCCAGCAGCGAAAGAGGAACTGGAAACACCATATATTTT
CASSERGTGNTIYF
>TRBJ1-1|.|.|TRBV20-1
TGCAGTGCTGACGGACGGTATAACACTGAAGCTTTCTTT
CSADGRYNTEAFF
>TRBJ2-2|.|TRBD2|TRBV6-7
TGTGCCAGCAGTCAACCCAAATCCCTTCGCAGCGGGAGTGACACCGGGGAGCTGTTTTTT
CASSQPKSLRSGSDTGELFF
>TRBJ1-2|.|.|TRBV5-1
TGCGCCAGCAGCTTGGTGTCCGGGCAAAACTATGGCTACACCTTC
CASSLVSGQNYGYTF
>TRBJ2-1|few|.|TRBV7-3
TGTGCCAGCAGCTTAACTAGCGCCTCTCCTCGGGATGAGCAGTTCTTC
CASSLTSASPRDEQFF
>TRBJ2-1|.|.|TRBV10-3
TGTGCCATCAGGGGCCTGGCGGGAAATGAGCAGTTCTTC
CAIRGLAGNEQFF
>TRBJ1-1|.|TRBD1|TRBV14
TGTGCCAGCAGCCAACAGGGGGCGGTTAACACTGAAGCTTTCTTT
CASSQQGAVNTEAFF